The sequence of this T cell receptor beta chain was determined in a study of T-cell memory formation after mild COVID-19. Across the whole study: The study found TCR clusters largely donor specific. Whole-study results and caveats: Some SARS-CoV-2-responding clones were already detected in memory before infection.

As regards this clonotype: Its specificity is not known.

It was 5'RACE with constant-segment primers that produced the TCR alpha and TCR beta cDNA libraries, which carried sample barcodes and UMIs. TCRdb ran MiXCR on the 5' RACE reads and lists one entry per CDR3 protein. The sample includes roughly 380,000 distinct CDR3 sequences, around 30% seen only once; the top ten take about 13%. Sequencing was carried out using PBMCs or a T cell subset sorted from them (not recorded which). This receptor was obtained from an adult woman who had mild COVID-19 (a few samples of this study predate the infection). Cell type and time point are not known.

Here the CDR3 DNA reads TGTGCCAGCACTGAAGGCCTTAGCACAGATACGCAGTATTTT. It yields the protein CASTEGLSTDTQYF. This sequence joins TRBV6-5 and TRBJ2-3; D remains unclear. The germline CDR1 and CDR2 sequences are MNHEY and SVGAGI. V shed 7 bases and J shed 0 bases, with 11 bases lying between them. The CDR3 is 14 amino acids.